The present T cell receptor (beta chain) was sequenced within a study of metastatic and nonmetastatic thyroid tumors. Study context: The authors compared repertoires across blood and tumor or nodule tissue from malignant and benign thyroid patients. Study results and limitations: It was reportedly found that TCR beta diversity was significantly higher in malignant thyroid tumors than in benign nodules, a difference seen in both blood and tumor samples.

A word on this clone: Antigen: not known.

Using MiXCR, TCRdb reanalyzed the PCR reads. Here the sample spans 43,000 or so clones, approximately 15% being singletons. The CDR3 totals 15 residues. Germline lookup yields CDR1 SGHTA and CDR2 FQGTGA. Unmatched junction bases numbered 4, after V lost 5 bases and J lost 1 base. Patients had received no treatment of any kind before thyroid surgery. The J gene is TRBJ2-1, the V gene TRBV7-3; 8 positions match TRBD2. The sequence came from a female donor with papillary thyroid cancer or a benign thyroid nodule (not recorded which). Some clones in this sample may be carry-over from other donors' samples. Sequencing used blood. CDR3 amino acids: CASSQPSGSYNEQFF. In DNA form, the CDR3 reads TGTGCCAGCAGCCAACCTAGCGGGTCCTACAATGAGCAGTTCTTC.